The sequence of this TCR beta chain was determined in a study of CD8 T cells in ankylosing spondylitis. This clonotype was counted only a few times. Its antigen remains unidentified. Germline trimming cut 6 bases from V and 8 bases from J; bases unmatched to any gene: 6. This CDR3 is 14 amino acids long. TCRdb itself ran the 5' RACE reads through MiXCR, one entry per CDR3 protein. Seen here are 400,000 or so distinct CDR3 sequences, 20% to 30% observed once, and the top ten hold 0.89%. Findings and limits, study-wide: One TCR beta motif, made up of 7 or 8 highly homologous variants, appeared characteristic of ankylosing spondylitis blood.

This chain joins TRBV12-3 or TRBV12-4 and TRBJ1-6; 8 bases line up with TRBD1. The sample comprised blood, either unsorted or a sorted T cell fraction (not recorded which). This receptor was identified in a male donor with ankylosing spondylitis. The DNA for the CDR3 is TGTGCCAGCAGAGGACAGGGTTTGGATTCACCCCTCCACTTT. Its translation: CASRGQGLDSPLHF.